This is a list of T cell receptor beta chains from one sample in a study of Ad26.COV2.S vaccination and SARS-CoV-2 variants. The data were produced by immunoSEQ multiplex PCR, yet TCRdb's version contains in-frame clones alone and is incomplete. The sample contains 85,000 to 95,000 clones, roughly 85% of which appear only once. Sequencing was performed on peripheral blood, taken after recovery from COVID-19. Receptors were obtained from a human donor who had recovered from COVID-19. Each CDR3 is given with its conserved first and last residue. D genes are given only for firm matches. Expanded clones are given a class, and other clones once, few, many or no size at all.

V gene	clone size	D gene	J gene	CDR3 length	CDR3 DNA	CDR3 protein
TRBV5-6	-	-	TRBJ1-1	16	TGTGCCAGCAGCTTTGGCACAGGGAGTATGAACACTGAAGCTTTCTTT	CASSFGTGSMNTEAFF
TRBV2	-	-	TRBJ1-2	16	TGTGCCAGCAGTGAGAGGTCGGGACCCCTTAACTATGGCTACACCTTC	CASSERSGPLNYGYTF
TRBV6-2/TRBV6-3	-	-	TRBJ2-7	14	TGTGCCAGCAGTTACTCCCTCAGGGACTACGAGCAGTACTTC	CASSYSLRDYEQYF
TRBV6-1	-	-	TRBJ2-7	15	TGTGCCAGCAGTGAAGCCCCAGGGTCCTCCTACGAGCAGTACTTC	CASSEAPGSSYEQYF
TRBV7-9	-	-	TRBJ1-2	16	TGTGCCAGCAGCTCCGGAGCGGGAGTGTCGGACTATGGCTACACCTTC	CASSSGAGVSDYGYTF
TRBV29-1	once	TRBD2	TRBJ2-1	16	TGCAGCGTTGAAGGCGGGAGGGACCACGTATACAATGAGCAGTTCTTC	CSVEGGRDHVYNEQFF
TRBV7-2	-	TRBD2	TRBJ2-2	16	TGTGCCAGCAGCTTAGCGTTAGCGGGAATGGGAGAGGAGCTGTTTTTT	CASSLALAGMGEELFF
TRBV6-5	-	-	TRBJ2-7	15	TGTGCCAGCATCAACGTCGTCCGGGGCTCCTACGAGCAGTACTTC	CASINVVRGSYEQYF
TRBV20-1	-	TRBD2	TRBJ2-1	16	TGCAGTGCTAGTACCCCCGGACTAGCGGGAAGGAATGAGCAGTTCTTC	CSASTPGLAGRNEQFF
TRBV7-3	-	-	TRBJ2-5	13	TGTGCCAGCAGCCAAGGATCTAAAGAGACCCAGTACTTC	CASSQGSKETQYF
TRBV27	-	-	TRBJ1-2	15	TGTGCCAGCACCCCCCAAGGACGGAGCCACTATGGCTACACCTTC	CASTPQGRSHYGYTF
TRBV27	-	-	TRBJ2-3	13	TGTGCCAGCAGTTTATTTAGCACAGATACGCAGTATTTT	CASSLFSTDTQYF
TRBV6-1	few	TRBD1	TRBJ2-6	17	TGTGCCAGCAGTGATCAATACAGGGGCTCTGGGGCCAACGTCCTGACTTTC	CASSDQYRGSGANVLTF
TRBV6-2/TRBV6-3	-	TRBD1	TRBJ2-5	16	TGTGCCAGCAGTTCCCGGGACAGGGGGCTTCATGAGACCCAGTACTTC	CASSSRDRGLHETQYF
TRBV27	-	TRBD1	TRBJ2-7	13	TGTGCCAGCAGTTCGGACAGGGTTTACGAGCAGTACTTC	CASSSDRVYEQYF
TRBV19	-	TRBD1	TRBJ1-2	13	TGTGCCAGTAGTGAGACAGGGAGGGGAGGCTACACCTTC	CASSETGRGGYTF
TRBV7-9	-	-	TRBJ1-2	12	TGTGCCAGCAGCTCAAGGGGGAATGGCTACACCTTC	CASSSRGNGYTF
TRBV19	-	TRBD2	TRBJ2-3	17	TGTGCCAGTAAGGACATCGGGAGTGCTAGCGGGATTGATACGCAGTATTTT	CASKDIGSASGIDTQYF
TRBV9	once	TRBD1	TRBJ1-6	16	TGTGCCAGCAGCCGGCGAGGACAGGAGCTACGTTCACCCCTCCACTTT	CASSRRGQELRSPLHF
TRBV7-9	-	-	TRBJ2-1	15	TGTGCCAGCAGCACTGGAGGCAATCCTAACAATGAGCAGTTCTTC	CASSTGGNPNNEQFF
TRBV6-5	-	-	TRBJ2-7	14	TGTGCCAGCAGGCAGGGGATATCCAAGTACGAGCAGTACTTC	CASRQGISKYEQYF
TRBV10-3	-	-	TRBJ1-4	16	TGTGCCATCAGTGAGTCGGCCCAGGGAGGGAATGAAAAACTGTTTTTT	CAISESAQGGNEKLFF
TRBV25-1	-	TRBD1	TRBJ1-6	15	TGTGCCAGCACCCCGACAGGGGCCCCGAATTCACCCCTCCACTTT	CASTPTGAPNSPLHF
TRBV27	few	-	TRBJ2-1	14	TGTGCCAGCAGAGAACGGGCCTCCTACAATGAGCAGTTCTTC	CASRERASYNEQFF
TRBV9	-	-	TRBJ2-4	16	TGTGCCAGCAGCATCCAGGAAAACCTAGCCAAAAACATTCAGTACTTC	CASSIQENLAKNIQYF
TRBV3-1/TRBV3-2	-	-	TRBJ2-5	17	TGTGCCAGCAGCCAAGATCGGGCAGGCTGTTACCAAGAGACCCAGTACTTC	CASSQDRAGCYQETQYF
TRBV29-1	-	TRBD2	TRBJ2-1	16	TGCAGCGTGAACGGACTAGCGGGAGGACAATACAATGAGCAGTTCTTC	CSVNGLAGGQYNEQFF
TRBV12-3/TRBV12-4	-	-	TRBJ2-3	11	TGTGCCAGCAGCGTCACAGATACGCAGTATTTT	CASSVTDTQYF
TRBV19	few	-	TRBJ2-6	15	TGTGCCAGTAGTACCCAGGACTCTGGGGCCAACGTCCTGACTTTC	CASSTQDSGANVLTF
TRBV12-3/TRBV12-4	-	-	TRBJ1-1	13	TGTGCCAGCAGTAAGGGGGTGAACACTGAAGCTTTCTTT	CASSKGVNTEAFF
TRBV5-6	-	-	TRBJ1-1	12	TGTGCCAGCAGCTTCCCCCCGGCTGAAGCTTTCTTT	CASSFPPAEAFF
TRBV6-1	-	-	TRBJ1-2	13	TGTGCCAGCAGTGGGGGGAGGGCGGGAAGCTACACCTTC	CASSGGRAGSYTF
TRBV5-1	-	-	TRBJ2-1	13	TGCGCCAGCAGCTTCATCTCCGACAATGAGCAGTTCTTC	CASSFISDNEQFF
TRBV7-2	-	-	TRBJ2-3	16	TGTGCCAGCAGCTTAGTAGGTCAGGGTGGCACAGATACGCAGTATTTT	CASSLVGQGGTDTQYF
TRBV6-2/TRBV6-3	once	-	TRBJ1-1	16	TGTGCCAGCAGTTACTCTCGACCCTCGGGGGCACCTGAAGCTTTCTTT	CASSYSRPSGAPEAFF
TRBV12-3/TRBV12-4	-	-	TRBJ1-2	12	TGTGCCAGCAGCGGTGACAGAGGGGGCTACACCTTC	CASSGDRGGYTF
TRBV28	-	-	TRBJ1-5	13	TGTGCCAGCAGTTTTCTAGGGATTCAGCCCCAGCATTTT	CASSFLGIQPQHF
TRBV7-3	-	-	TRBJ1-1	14	TGTGCCAGCAGTTACCTTGGCAGGGCTGATGAAGCTTTCTTT	CASSYLGRADEAFF
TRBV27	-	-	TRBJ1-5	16	TGTGCCAGCCTCCGGACGCGTCCCTATAGCAATCAGCCCCAGCATTTT	CASLRTRPYSNQPQHF
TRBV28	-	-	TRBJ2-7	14	TGTGCCAGCACCGATCCCGGGGGAATAGGCGAGCAGTACTTC	CASTDPGGIGEQYF
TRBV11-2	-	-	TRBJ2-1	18	TGTGCCAGCAGCTCATATTCCCGCATTGGCGGGGGCCGCAATGAGCAGTTCTTC	CASSSYSRIGGGRNEQFF
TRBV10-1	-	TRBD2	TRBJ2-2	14	TGCGCCAGCAGTGGGCTAGCGGGCACCGGGGAGCTGTTTTTT	CASSGLAGTGELFF
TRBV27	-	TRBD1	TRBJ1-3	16	TGTGCCAGCAGTTTAACCCCCAGACAGGGGGCAAACACCATATATTTT	CASSLTPRQGANTIYF
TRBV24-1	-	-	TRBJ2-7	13	TGTGCCACCAGTGACTCTGGACAGAGCGAGCAGTACTTC	CATSDSGQSEQYF
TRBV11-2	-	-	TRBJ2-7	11	TGTGCCAGCCTTATACTCTACGAGCAGTACTTC	CASLILYEQYF